This entry is about one T cell receptor (beta chain). This sample was taken from a study of post-analysis software for immune sequencing data. The TCR beta cDNA libraries contained unique molecular identifiers. Hundreds of thousands of cDNA molecules came from about 1 to 10 million T cells. TCRdb redid the calling of the PCR reads with MiXCR, one entry per CDR3 protein. The sample lists around 700,000 distinct CDR3 sequences, roughly three fifths seen once, with about 11% in the top ten. The origin of this receptor is a girl aged 2-10 years with multiple sclerosis. The sample consisted of blood.

The CDR3 here is CASSLTRVRGASGRFSYNEQFF. As DNA, the CDR3 is TGTGCCAGCAGCTTAACGAGGGTTCGGGGAGCTAGCGGGAGGTTCTCCTACAATGAGCAGTTCTTC. The V gene is TRBV7-3, the J gene TRBJ2-1; 11 bases agree with TRBD2. The trim removed 0 bases at V and 0 bases at J, leaving 16 bases unmatched. CDR3 length: 22 amino acids. Germline CDR1 and CDR2: SGHTA and FQGTGA.